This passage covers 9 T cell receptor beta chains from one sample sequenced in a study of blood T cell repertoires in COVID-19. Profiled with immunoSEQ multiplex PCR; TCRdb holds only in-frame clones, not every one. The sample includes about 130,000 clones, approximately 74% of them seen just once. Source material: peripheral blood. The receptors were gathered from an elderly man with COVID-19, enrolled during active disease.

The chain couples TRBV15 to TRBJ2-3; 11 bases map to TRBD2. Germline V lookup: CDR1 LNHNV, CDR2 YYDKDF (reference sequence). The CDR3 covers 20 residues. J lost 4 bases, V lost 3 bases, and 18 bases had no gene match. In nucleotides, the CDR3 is TGTGCCACCAGCAGCGAGGGACAGTTTAGCGGGAGGGCCAAGGCAGATACGCAGTATTTT. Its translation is CATSSEGQFSGRAKADTQYF.

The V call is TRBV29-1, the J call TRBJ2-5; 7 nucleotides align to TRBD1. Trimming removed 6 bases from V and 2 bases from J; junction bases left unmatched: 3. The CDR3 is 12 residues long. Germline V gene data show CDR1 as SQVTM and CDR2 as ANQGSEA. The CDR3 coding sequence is TGCAGCGTGGGGACAGTTCAAGAGACCCAGTACTTC. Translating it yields CSVGTVQETQYF.

CDR3 sequence reads: CASSLATGPPVQETQYF. The DNA of the CDR3 is TGTGCCAGCAGCTTAGCGACAGGACCCCCGGTGCAAGAGACCCAGTACTTC. The chain uses TRBV7-2 and TRBJ2-5; a possible D gene is TRBD1 (6 bases). CDR3 length: 17 amino acids. The V gene's germline CDR1 is SGHTA and CDR2 FQGNSA. Deletions cut 0 bases from V and 2 bases from J, with 16 bases between.

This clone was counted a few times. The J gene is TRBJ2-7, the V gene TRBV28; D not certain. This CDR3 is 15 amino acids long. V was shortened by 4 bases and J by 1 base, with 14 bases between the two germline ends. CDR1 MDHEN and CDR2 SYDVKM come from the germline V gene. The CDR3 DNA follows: TGTGCCAGCAGTTCCACCCTTTCAGGTTCCTACGAGCAGTACTTC. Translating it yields CASSSTLSGSYEQYF.

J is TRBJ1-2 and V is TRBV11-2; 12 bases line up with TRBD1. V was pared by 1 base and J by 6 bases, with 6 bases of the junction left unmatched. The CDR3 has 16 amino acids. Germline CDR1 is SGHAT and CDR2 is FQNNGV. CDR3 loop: CASSLVWGQGADGYTF. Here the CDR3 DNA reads TGTGCCAGCAGCTTAGTTTGGGGACAGGGGGCCGATGGCTACACCTTC.

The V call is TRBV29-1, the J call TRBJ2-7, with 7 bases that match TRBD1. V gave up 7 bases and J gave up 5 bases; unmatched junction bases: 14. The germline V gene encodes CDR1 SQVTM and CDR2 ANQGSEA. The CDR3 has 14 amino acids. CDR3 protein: CSASKGALDDEQYF. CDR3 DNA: TGCAGCGCCTCGAAGGGGGCGCTTGATGACGAGCAGTACTTC.

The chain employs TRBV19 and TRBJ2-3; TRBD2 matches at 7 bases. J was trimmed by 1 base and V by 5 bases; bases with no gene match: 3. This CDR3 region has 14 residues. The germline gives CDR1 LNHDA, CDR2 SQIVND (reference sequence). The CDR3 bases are TGTGCCAGTAGTTTTAGCGGGCGCACAGATACGCAGTATTTT. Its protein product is CASSFSGRTDTQYF.

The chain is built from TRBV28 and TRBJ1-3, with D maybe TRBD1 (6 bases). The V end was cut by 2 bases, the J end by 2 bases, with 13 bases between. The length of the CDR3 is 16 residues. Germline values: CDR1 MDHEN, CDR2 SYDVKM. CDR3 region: CASSLAGDLAGNTIYF. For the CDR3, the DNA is TGTGCCAGCAGTTTAGCAGGGGACCTAGCTGGAAACACCATATATTTT.

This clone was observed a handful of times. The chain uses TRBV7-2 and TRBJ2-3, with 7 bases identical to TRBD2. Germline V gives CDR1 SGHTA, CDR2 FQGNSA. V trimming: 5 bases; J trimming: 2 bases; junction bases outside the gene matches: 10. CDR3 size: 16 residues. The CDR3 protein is CASSQLAPGNTDTQYF. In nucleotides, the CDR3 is TGTGCCAGCAGCCAACTAGCGCCCGGGAACACAGATACGCAGTATTTT.